The TCR beta chain under discussion was sequenced for a study of neurological immune-mediated disorders. General observations from the study: Private repertoires in all groups were suggested by the finding that expanded clones across subjects shared no CDR3 amino acid sequences.

cDNA was made by 5'RACE with 10-nucleotide random UMIs. Each CDR3 protein gets one entry after TCRdb re-called the 5' RACE reads with MiXCR. The sample contains about 50,000 distinct CDR3 sequences, around 10% of which appear only once. Germline V CDR1 and CDR2: SEHNR, FQNEAQ (reference sequence). CDR3 size: 13 residues. Between the trimmed V and J ends, which lost 4 bases and 1 base, there was a span of 6 bases. This clonotype was seen many times. What it binds is not known. The receptor was isolated from a man in his 70s with HTLV-1-associated myelopathy (HAM/TSP). The sequenced sample was PBMCs. This chain joins TRBV7-9 and TRBJ2-3; perhaps TRBD2 as D (6 bases). CDR3 DNA sequence: TGTGCCAGCAGCTCTAGCGGCACAGATACGCAGTATTTT. Encoded protein: CASSSSGTDTQYF.